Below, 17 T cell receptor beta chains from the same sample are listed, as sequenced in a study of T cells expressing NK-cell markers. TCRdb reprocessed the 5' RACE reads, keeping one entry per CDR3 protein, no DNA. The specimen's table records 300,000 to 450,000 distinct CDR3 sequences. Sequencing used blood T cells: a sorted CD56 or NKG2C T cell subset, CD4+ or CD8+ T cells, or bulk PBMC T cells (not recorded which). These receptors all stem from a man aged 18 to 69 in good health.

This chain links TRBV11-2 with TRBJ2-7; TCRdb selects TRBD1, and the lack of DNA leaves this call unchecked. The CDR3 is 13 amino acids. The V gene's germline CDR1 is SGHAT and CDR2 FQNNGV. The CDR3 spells CASRFQGYDEQYF.

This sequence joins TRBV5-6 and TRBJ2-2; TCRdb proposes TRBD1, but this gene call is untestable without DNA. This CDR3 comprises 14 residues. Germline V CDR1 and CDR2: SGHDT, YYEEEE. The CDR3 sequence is CASSPGTITGELFF.

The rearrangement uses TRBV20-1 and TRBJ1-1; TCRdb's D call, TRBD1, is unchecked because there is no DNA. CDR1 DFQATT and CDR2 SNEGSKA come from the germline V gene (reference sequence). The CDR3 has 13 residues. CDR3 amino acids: CSARVQGFTEAFF.

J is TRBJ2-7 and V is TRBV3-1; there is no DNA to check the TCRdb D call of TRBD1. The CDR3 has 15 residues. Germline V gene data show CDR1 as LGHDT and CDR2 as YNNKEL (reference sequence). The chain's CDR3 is CASSPPSEQTYEQYF.

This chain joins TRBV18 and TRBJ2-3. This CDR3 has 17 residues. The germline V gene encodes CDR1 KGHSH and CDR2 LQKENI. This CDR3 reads CASSPRRRHSYTDTQYF.

The CDR3 reads CASSPYLRQGSYNEQFF. This chain joins TRBV14 and TRBJ2-1; lacking DNA, the TRBD1 call made by TCRdb goes unchecked. This CDR3 region has 17 residues. In germline, CDR1 is SGHDN, CDR2 FVKESK.

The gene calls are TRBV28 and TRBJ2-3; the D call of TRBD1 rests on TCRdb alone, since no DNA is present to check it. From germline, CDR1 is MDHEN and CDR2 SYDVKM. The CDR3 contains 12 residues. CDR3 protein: CATGQFTDTQYF.

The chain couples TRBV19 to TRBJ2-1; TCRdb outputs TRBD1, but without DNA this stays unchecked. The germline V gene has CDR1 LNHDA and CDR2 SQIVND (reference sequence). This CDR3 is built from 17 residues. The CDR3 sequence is CASSKRTGTGSGNEQFF.

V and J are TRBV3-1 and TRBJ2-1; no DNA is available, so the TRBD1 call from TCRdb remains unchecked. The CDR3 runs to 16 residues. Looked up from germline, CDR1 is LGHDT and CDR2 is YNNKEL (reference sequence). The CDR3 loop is CASSRLGAGVVNEQFF.

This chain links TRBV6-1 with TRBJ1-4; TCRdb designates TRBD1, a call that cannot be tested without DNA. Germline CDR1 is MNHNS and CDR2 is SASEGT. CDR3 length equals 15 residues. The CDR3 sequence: CASSGGQGATEKLFF.

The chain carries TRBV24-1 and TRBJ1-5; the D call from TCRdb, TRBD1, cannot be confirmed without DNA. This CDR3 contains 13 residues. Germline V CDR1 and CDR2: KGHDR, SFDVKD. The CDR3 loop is CASGTGPNQPQHF.

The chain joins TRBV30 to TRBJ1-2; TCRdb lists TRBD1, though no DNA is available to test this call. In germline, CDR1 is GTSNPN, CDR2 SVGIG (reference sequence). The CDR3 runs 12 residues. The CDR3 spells CALQGNDYGYTF.

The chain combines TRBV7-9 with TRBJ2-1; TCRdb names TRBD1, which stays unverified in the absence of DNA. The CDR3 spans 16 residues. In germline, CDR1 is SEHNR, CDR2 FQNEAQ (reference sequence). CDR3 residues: CASSLGSGTNYNEQFF. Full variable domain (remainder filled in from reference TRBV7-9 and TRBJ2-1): DTGVSQNPRHKITKRGQNVTFRCDPISEHNRLYWYRQTLGQGPEFLTYFQNEAQLEKSRLLSDRFSAERPKGSFSTLEIQRTEQGDSAMYLCASSLGSGTNYNEQFFGPGTRLTVL.

The CDR3 loop reads CASSPTGGGSTDTQYF. The chain recombines TRBV27 with TRBJ2-3; without DNA, the TCRdb call of TRBD2 cannot be checked. This CDR3 has 16 amino acids. CDR1 MNHEY and CDR2 SMNVEV come from the germline V gene (reference sequence).

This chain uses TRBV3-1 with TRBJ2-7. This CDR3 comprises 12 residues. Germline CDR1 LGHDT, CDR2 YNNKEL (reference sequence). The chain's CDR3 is CASSQDSRILYF.

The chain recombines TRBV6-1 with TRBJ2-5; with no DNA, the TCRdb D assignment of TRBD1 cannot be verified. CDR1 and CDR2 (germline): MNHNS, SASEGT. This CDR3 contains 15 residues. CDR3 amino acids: CASSKTGGVMSTQYF.

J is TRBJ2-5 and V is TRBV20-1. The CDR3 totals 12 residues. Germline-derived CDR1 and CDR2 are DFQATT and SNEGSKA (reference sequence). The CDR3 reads CSARRTQETQYF.